What follows are 16 T cell receptor beta chains derived from one specimen sequenced in a study of blood T cell repertoires in COVID-19. Profiled with immunoSEQ multiplex PCR; TCRdb holds only in-frame clones, not every one. The data hold roughly 250,000 clones, with about 87% observed a single time. Material for sequencing was PBMCs or T cells enriched from blood (not recorded which). Receptor source: a woman in her thirties or forties who had been exposed to COVID-19.

The V gene is TRBV13, the J gene TRBJ2-2; D perhaps matches TRBD1 (5 bases). CDR1 and CDR2 from the germline V gene are PRHDT and FYEKMQ (reference sequence). The CDR3 length is 16 residues. The ends were cut back, 2 bases at V and 4 bases at J, with 14 bases in the middle. In DNA, the CDR3 is TGTGCCAGCAGCTTATTCCAGGGCGAAACCACCGGGGAGCTGTTTTTT. Encoded protein: CASSLFQGETTGELFF.

The rearrangement links TRBV5-5 to TRBJ1-1; D might be TRBD1 (6 bases). The CDR3 runs 13 residues. Germline loops: CDR1 SGHKS, CDR2 YYEKEE (reference sequence). Trimming shortened V by 4 bases and J by 8 bases, and 15 bases separated the two germline ends. The CDR3 DNA sequence: TGTGCCAGCAGCGGAACAGGGATGGGGGAAGCTTTCTTT. It encodes CASSGTGMGEAFF. The complete variable domain, with remaining parts taken from reference TRBV5-5 and TRBJ1-1, reads DAGVTQSPTHLIKTRGQQVTLRCSPISGHKSVSWYQQVLGQGPQFIFQYYEKEERGRGNFPDRFSARQFPNYSSELNVNALLLGDSALYLCASSGTGMGEAFFGQGTRLTVV.

This chain connects TRBV24-1 to TRBJ2-1, with 8 nucleotides matching TRBD2. The germline gives CDR1 KGHDR, CDR2 SFDVKD. V dropped 4 bases and J dropped 16; count of bases not matched to a gene: 11. The CDR3 is made up of 13 amino acids. The CDR3: CATSDPEAGVKFF. For the CDR3, the DNA is TGTGCCACCAGTGACCCTGAAGCGGGGGTTAAATTCTTC.

This CDR3 is CASTPASTRTNEKLFF. The CDR3 DNA reads TGTGCCAGTACCCCCGCTTCTACTCGAACTAATGAAAAACTGTTTTTT. V is TRBV19 and J is TRBJ1-4; D unresolved. There are 16 residues in the CDR3. Germline loops: CDR1 LNHDA, CDR2 SQIVND (reference sequence). V gave up 7 bases and J gave up 1 base, with 16 bases separating them.

The chain uses TRBV7-6 and TRBJ2-7; 9 bases are shared with TRBD1. The CDR3 has 15 amino acids. The ends lost 1 base at V and 6 bases at J; junction bases unmatched: 7. Germline CDR1 is SGHVS and CDR2 is FNYEAQ. The CDR3 nucleotides read TGTGCCAGCAGCTTAGATGGACAGGGGAAGGTCGAGCAGTACTTC. It specifies CASSLDGQGKVEQYF.

The J gene is TRBJ1-1, the V gene TRBV6-1; D unresolved. Germline V lookup: CDR1 MNHNS, CDR2 SASEGT. The V and J ends lost 3 bases and 2 bases respectively, with 4 bases between them. The CDR3 spans 12 residues. The CDR3 spells CASSDYNTEAFF. CDR3 nucleotide sequence: TGTGCCAGCAGTGATTATAACACTGAAGCTTTCTTT.

The rearrangement joins TRBV28 to TRBJ2-4; 12 positions agree with TRBD2. V dropped 1 base and J dropped 3; count of bases not matched to a gene: 4. The CDR3 covers 17 residues. Germline V lookup: CDR1 MDHEN, CDR2 SYDVKM. The CDR3 DNA sequence: TGTGCCAGCAGTTTATCTCTAGCGGGGGGGCTCAAAAACATTCAGTACTTC. It yields the protein CASSLSLAGGLKNIQYF.

In nucleotides, the CDR3 is TGTGCCAGCAGTGAAATCCCTAGCCGAGGGACTAGCGGGAGTAGAGAGACCCAGTACTTC. Encoded protein: CASSEIPSRGTSGSRETQYF. This chain links TRBV6-1 with TRBJ2-5; 14 nucleotides line up with TRBD2. This CDR3 has 20 residues. The V gene's germline CDR1 is MNHNS and CDR2 SASEGT. The trim removed 2 bases at V and 4 bases at J, leaving 15 bases unmatched.

V usage is TRBV5-4 and J usage is TRBJ1-2; possibly TRBD1 for D (6 bases). Germline CDR1 is SGHNT and CDR2 is YYREEE (reference sequence). Trimming cost V 2 bases and J 8 bases, with 16 bases left between them. This CDR3 contains 14 residues. The CDR3 is CASSLENTGSGYTF. The CDR3 nucleotides are TGTGCCAGCAGCTTAGAAAATACAGGGAGCGGCTACACCTTC.

The chain recombines TRBV7-8 with TRBJ2-7; TRBD1 is a possible D gene (6 bases). The germline V gene has CDR1 SGHVS and CDR2 FQNEAQ. The CDR3 has 16 amino acids. V was cut by 4 bases and J by 2 bases, with 18 bases left in between. For the CDR3, the DNA is TGTGCCAGCAGCTCCCAAACAGGGTCAAGTGCCTACGAGCAGTACGTC. Protein sequence: CASSSQTGSSAYEQYV.

The rearrangement links TRBV28 to TRBJ1-1; tentatively, D is TRBD1 (5 bases). CDR3 size: 14 residues. The ends were cut back, 1 base at V and 6 bases at J, with 12 bases in the middle. Germline-derived CDR1 and CDR2 are MDHEN and SYDVKM. The DNA of the CDR3 is TGTGCCAGCAGTTTATATTCGGGGGGTGCTGAAGCTTTCTTT. Amino acid sequence: CASSLYSGGAEAFF.

The V call is TRBV19, the J call TRBJ1-2, with a possible D match to TRBD1 (5 bases). CDR3 length: 19 amino acids. V lost 3 bases and J 5 bases, leaving 28 bases between the germline ends. Looked up from germline, CDR1 is LNHDA and CDR2 is SQIVND (reference sequence). CDR3 DNA sequence: TGTGCCAGTAGTATCACTCTTTTTGGTGTCCAGGGTGCTAGGTATGGCTACACCTTC. The encoded protein is CASSITLFGVQGARYGYTF.

The chain is built from TRBV10-3 and TRBJ2-1; tentative D call: TRBD1 (7 bases). Germline CDR1 ENHRY, CDR2 SYGVKD. Deletions cut 3 bases from V and 0 bases from J, with 15 bases between. The CDR3 spans 17 residues. CDR3 DNA sequence: TGTGCCATCAGTGAATGGGCAGGGGGAGGCTCCTACAATGAGCAGTTCTTC. Its protein product is CAISEWAGGGSYNEQFF.

The V gene is TRBV19, the J gene TRBJ2-1, with 16 bases aligning to TRBD2. The CDR3 runs to 19 residues. CDR1 LNHDA and CDR2 SQIVND come from the germline V gene (reference sequence). Trimming at V came to 6 bases and at J to 7 bases, leaving 15 bases not matched to a gene. As DNA, the CDR3 is TGTGCCAGTAGCCAAGACTCTCCGGGACTAGCGGGGGGGCGTAATGAGCAGTTCTTC. Translated, it gives CASSQDSPGLAGGRNEQFF.

The chain links TRBV12-3 or TRBV12-4 to TRBJ1-4; D call uncertain. There are 13 residues in the CDR3. Between the trimmed V and J ends, which lost 10 bases and 8 bases, there was a span of 17 bases. This chain's CDR3 is CATRTAFLEKLFF. As DNA, the CDR3 is TGTGCCACCAGAACAGCATTCTTGGAAAAACTGTTTTTT.

The CDR3 DNA is TGTGCCAGCAGCAGACAGCAGAACACTGAAGCTTTCTTT. Translated: CASSRQQNTEAFF. V is TRBV14 and J is TRBJ1-1, with D possibly TRBD1 on 5 matching bases. Germline V lookup: CDR1 SGHDN, CDR2 FVKESK. The CDR3 totals 13 residues. V dropped 5 bases and J dropped 1 base, with 8 bases sitting between them.